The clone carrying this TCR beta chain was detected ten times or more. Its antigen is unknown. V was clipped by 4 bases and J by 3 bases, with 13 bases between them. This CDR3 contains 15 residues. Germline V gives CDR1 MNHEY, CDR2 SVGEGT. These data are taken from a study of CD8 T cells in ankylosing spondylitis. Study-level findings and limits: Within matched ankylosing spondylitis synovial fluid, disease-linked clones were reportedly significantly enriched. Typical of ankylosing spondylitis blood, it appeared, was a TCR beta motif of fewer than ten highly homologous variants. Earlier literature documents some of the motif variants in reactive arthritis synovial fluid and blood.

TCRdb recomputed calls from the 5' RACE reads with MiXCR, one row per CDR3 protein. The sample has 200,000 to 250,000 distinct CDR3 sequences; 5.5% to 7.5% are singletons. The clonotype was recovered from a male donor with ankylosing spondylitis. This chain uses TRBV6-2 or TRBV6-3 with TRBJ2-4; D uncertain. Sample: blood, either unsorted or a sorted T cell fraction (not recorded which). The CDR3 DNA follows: TGTGCCAGCAGTTGGTCAGCCTGGGGCAAAAACATTCAGTACTTC. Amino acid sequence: CASSWSAWGKNIQYF.